These 9 T cell receptor beta chains were all obtained from the same sample, sequenced in a study of OX40 agonist ivuxolimab in advanced cancers. TCRdb keeps only in-frame clones here, not all; method: immunoSEQ multiplex PCR. The top ten hold approximately 5% of the sample, which has tens of thousands of clones, 75% to 90% seen once. The source material was CD4+ or CD8+ T cells sorted from blood, sampled in a trial of the OX40 agonist ivuxolimab. These receptors were collected from an adult with an advanced solid tumor such as melanoma, head and neck, liver or kidney cancer.

The chain uses TRBV27 and TRBJ2-7, with 13 bases identical to TRBD2. With V trimmed by 4 bases and J by 7 bases, 10 bases remained unmatched. CDR3 length: 16 residues. CDR1 MNHEY and CDR2 SMNVEV come from the germline V gene (reference sequence). This chain's CDR3 is CASSSRRTSGSGEQYF. As DNA, the CDR3 is TGTGCCAGCAGTTCCCGACGGACTAGCGGGAGCGGTGAGCAGTACTTC.

In DNA, the CDR3 is TGTGCCAGCAGCTTTGGGGGCGGAGGGGCCAACGTCCTGACTTTC. Translation gives CASSFGGGGANVLTF. The rearrangement links TRBV5-4 to TRBJ2-6; TRBD1 might be the D (6 bases). Deletions cut 2 bases from V and 4 bases from J, with 10 bases between. This CDR3 is 15 amino acids long. The V gene's germline CDR1 is SGHNT and CDR2 YYREEE (reference sequence).

The gene calls are TRBV9 and TRBJ1-3; D not certain. The CDR3 contains 14 residues. Germline CDR1 reads SGDLS; CDR2 reads YYNGEE. The V and J ends lost 2 bases and 0 bases respectively, with 6 bases between them. CDR3 coding DNA: TGTGCCAGCAGCGTGGGTCCCTCTGGAAACACCATATATTTT. Encoded protein: CASSVGPSGNTIYF.

This chain uses TRBV19 with TRBJ2-6, with 8 bases matching TRBD1. This CDR3 is built from 17 residues. Germline V CDR1 and CDR2: LNHDA, SQIVND (reference sequence). V trimming: 1 base; J trimming: 4 bases; junction bases outside the gene matches: 6. Written as DNA, the CDR3 is TGTGCCAGTAGTATAGGGCAGGGGGCAAAAGGGGCCAACGTCCTGACTTTC. It specifies CASSIGQGAKGANVLTF.

V usage is TRBV11-2 and J usage is TRBJ1-4, with TRBD1 as a possible D gene (5 bases). Germline V gives CDR1 SGHAT, CDR2 FQNNGV. The length of the CDR3 is 15 residues. Trimming took 3 bases from V and 0 from J, leaving 8 bases between them. The CDR3 reads CASSLGLTTNEKLFF. As DNA, the CDR3 is TGTGCCAGCAGCTTGGGACTGACAACTAATGAAAAACTGTTTTTT.

This chain uses TRBV19 with TRBJ2-1; the D gene could be TRBD1 or TRBD2 (5 bases each). Trimming took 3 bases from V and 2 from J, leaving 14 bases between them. Per the germline V gene, CDR1 is LNHDA and CDR2 is SQIVND (reference sequence). The CDR3 runs to 16 residues. CDR3 amino acids: CASSIVRDHPYNEQFF. The CDR3, as DNA: TGTGCCAGTAGTATTGTGAGGGACCATCCCTACAATGAGCAGTTCTTC. The variable domain in full, completed from reference TRBV19 and TRBJ2-1, reads DGGITQSPKYLFRKEGQNVTLSCEQNLNHDAMYWYRQDPGQGLRLIYYSQIVNDFQKGDIAEGYSVSREKKESFPLTVTSAQKNPTAFYLCASSIVRDHPYNEQFFGPGTRLTVL.

CDR3 protein: CASSLRGTYEQYF. CDR3 sequence (DNA): TGTGCCAGCAGCTTACGCGGGACCTACGAGCAGTACTTC. The V call is TRBV7-2, the J call TRBJ2-7; D may be TRBD2 (6 bases). V gave up 2 bases and J gave up 2 bases, with 7 bases separating them. The germline CDR1 and CDR2 sequences are SGHTA and FQGNSA. The CDR3 extends over 13 amino acids.

This clone was recorded a few times. The chain recombines TRBV28 with TRBJ2-5; 8 bases map to TRBD1. Germline CDR1 reads MDHEN; CDR2 reads SYDVKM. With V trimmed by 3 bases and J by 5 bases, 8 bases remained unmatched. The CDR3 sequence is 15 residues long. CDR3 amino acids: CASSLDRAGGETQYF. As DNA, the CDR3 is TGTGCCAGCAGTTTGGACAGGGCGGGTGGGGAGACCCAGTACTTC.

This clone appeared a single time. V is TRBV28 and J is TRBJ2-3; 8 nucleotides agree with TRBD2. Germline loops: CDR1 MDHEN, CDR2 SYDVKM. The V gene end was trimmed by 2 bases and the J gene end by 3 bases; junction bases not matched to a gene: 4. CDR3 length: 15 amino acids. CDR3 bases: TGTGCCAGCAGTTTAGCGGGAGGTGGAACAGATACGCAGTATTTT. This codes for CASSLAGGGTDTQYF.